The 3 T cell receptor beta chains given below trace back to one sample, sequenced in a study of T cell responses to AZD1222 COVID-19 vaccine. Produced via immunoSEQ multiplex PCR; TCRdb's table is partial and in-frame only. The sample contains 84,000 or so clones, 90% of which appear only once. The source material was peripheral blood, sampled on day 0 of AZD1222 vaccination. The receptors shown here come from an adult in good health.

This chain links TRBV6-6 with TRBJ1-2, with 9 nucleotides matching TRBD1. V lost 7 bases and J lost 7; bases outside the gene matches: 16. The CDR3 has 16 residues. Germline CDR1 reads MNHNY; CDR2 reads SVGAGI (reference sequence). CDR3 residues: CASTDGLTGGGIGYTF. The CDR3 DNA sequence: TGTGCCAGCACCGATGGACTAACAGGGGGCGGGATTGGCTACACCTTC.

The V gene is TRBV3-1 (or the pseudogene TRBV3-2), the J gene TRBJ1-2; no clear D gene. Trimming cost V 1 base and J 5 bases, with 8 bases left between them. Germline values: CDR1 LGHDT, CDR2 YNNKEL (reference sequence). The CDR3 length is 13 residues. CDR3 protein: CASSQVSAYGYTF. The CDR3 coding sequence is TGTGCCAGCAGCCAAGTCAGCGCTTATGGCTACACCTTC.

CDR3 bases: TGCGCCAGCAGTCCCGGGACAGGCTCCTACGAGCAGTACTTC. Translation: CASSPGTGSYEQYF. The chain employs TRBV5-1 and TRBJ2-7, with TRBD1 identical over 8 bases. Losses at the gene ends were 5 bases for V and 0 bases for J; bases not matched to a gene: 4. Germline-derived CDR1 and CDR2 are SGHRS and YFSETQ. The CDR3 is 14 residues long.